The T cell receptor (beta chain) under discussion was sequenced for a study of tumor-infiltrating lymphocytes in oesophageal squamous cell carcinoma. J gave up 6 bases and V 5 bases, and 12 bases lay outside the gene matches. This CDR3 has 16 residues. Germline CDR1 SGHTA, CDR2 FQGNSA. One entry per CDR3 protein, called by TCRdb with MiXCR from the PCR reads. The sample shows roughly 15,000 distinct CDR3 sequences, roughly 55% of them seen only once. Sequencing used esophageal tumor tissue. This clonotype originated in a male donor with esophageal squamous cell carcinoma. The V and J genes are TRBV7-2 and TRBJ2-3, with 9 bases identical to TRBD2. CDR3 DNA: TGTGCCAGCAGCAAGGGAGAAGCGGGAGGCAGGGATACGCAGTATTTT. This codes for CASSKGEAGGRDTQYF. The whole variable domain, filled in from reference TRBV7-2 and TRBJ2-3, reads GAGVSQSPSNKVTEKGKDVELRCDPISGHTALYWYRQSLGQGLEFLIYFQGNSAPDKSGLPSDRFSAERTGGSVSTLTIQRTQQEDSAVYLCASSKGEAGGRDTQYFGPGTRLTVL.